This T cell receptor (beta chain) was recovered during a study of identifying expanded T cells in peripheral blood. Of note for this clone: Its cognate antigen is unknown.

General observations from the study: Approximately 1.1 clones differed between technical replicates, versus around 15 and 18 over time. Clone count variance between roughly 2-week samples rose with total template count.

No infections or other immune events were documented during collection. Some clones are missing from TCRdb's copy, which holds only in-frame ones; the method was immunoSEQ multiplex PCR. The sample includes 95,000 to 150,000 clones, about four fifths seen only once; the top ten take less than 4%. The germline V gene encodes CDR1 SNHLY and CDR2 FYNNEI. The CDR3 is 14 amino acids. The J segment lost 4 bases and the V segment lost 6 bases, leaving 8 bases of the junction unmatched. The receptor comes from a person aged 18 to 70 in good health. The chain employs TRBV2 and TRBJ1-2, with 7 bases lining up with TRBD1. Sequences were obtained from blood. Here the CDR3 reads CASRRQGESYGYTF. The CDR3 DNA is TGTGCCAGCAGACGACAGGGAGAGTCCTATGGCTACACCTTC.